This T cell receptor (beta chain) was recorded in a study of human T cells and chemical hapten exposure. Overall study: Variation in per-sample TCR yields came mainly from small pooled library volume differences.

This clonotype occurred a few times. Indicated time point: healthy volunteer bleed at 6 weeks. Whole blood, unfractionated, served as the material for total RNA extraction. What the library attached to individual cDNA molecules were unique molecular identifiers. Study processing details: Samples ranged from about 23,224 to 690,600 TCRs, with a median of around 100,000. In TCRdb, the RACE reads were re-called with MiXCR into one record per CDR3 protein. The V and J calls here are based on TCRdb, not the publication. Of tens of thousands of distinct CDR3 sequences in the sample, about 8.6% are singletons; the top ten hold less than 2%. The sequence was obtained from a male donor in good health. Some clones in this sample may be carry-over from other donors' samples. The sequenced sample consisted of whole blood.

The CDR3 region is CASSLESVVYNEQFF. In DNA, the CDR3 is TGTGCCAGCAGCTTAGAGTCCGTAGTCTACAATGAGCAGTTCTTC. The rearrangement joins TRBV7-9 to TRBJ2-1, with D uncertain. The germline gives CDR1 SEHNR, CDR2 FQNEAQ (reference sequence). The CDR3 is 15 amino acids. Deletions cut 1 base from V and 3 bases from J, with 10 bases between.